This is a list of T cell receptor beta chains from one sample in a study of T cell responses to AZD1222 COVID-19 vaccine. TCRdb keeps only in-frame clones here, not all; method: immunoSEQ multiplex PCR. This sample has some 140,000 clones, with roughly nine tenths found just once. This specimen was peripheral blood, taken on day 0 of AZD1222 vaccination. These receptors originate from an adult in good health. Each CDR3 is given with its conserved first and last residue. Each record gives: J gene, D gene, clone size, V gene, CDR3 DNA, CDR3 protein. The D gene is left open where the match is weak. Clone size appears in some rows only: once, few, many, or a class for an expanded clone.

J: TRBJ1-2; D: TRBD1; size: once; V: TRBV29-1; DNA: TGCAGCGCCCAAGGCCGGGACAGGGGAGGCGGCTATGGCTACACCTTC; CDR3: CSAQGRDRGGGYGYTF
J: TRBJ1-1; D: NA; size: NA; V: TRBV5-1; DNA: TGCGCCAGCAGCCTCGGGACGGGGAACACTGAAGCTTTCTTT; CDR3: CASSLGTGNTEAFF
J: TRBJ2-5; D: NA; size: NA; V: TRBV19; DNA: TGTGCCAGTAGTGAGCAGTCCCAAGAGACCCAGTACTTC; CDR3: CASSEQSQETQYF
J: TRBJ1-4; D: NA; size: NA; V: TRBV14; DNA: TGTGCCAGCAGCCAAGAACATCCTACTGGAAAACTGTTTTTT; CDR3: CASSQEHPTGKLFF
J: TRBJ1-5; D: TRBD1; size: NA; V: TRBV7-9; DNA: TGTGCCAGCAGCATAGGGACAGGGGATCAGCCCCAGCATTTT; CDR3: CASSIGTGDQPQHF
J: TRBJ2-1; D: TRBD2; size: NA; V: TRBV9; DNA: TGTGCCAGCAGCCCGAGGACTAGCGGGAGGTTTGAGCAGTTCTTC; CDR3: CASSPRTSGRFEQFF
J: TRBJ2-1; D: NA; size: NA; V: TRBV7-7; DNA: TGTGCTAGCAGCCCCTCTGATCGGCGGGACTTCTACAATGAGCAGTTCTTC; CDR3: CASSPSDRRDFYNEQFF
J: TRBJ1-1; D: NA; size: once; V: TRBV10-3; DNA: TGTGCCTCCCGGCATAACACTGAAGCTTTCTTT; CDR3: CASRHNTEAFF
J: TRBJ2-5; D: TRBD1; size: NA; V: TRBV9; DNA: TGTGCCAGCAGCGTACAGGGGGCCGAAACCCAGTACTTC; CDR3: CASSVQGAETQYF
J: TRBJ2-7; D: NA; size: NA; V: TRBV7-8; DNA: TGTGCCAGCAGCTTTTGGGACACCAAGGACGAGCAGTACTTC; CDR3: CASSFWDTKDEQYF
J: TRBJ1-1; D: NA; size: few; V: TRBV19; DNA: TGTGCCAGTATTGTTGAAGGGGTGAACACTGAAGCTTTCTTT; CDR3: CASIVEGVNTEAFF
J: TRBJ2-7; D: NA; size: once; V: TRBV4-1; DNA: TGCGCCAGCGGGCGCCGGGGGGAGCAGTACTTC; CDR3: CASGRRGEQYF
J: TRBJ1-3; D: NA; size: NA; V: TRBV10-2; DNA: TGCGCCAGCAGTGGGTGGGGCCTCTCTGGAAACACCATATATTTT; CDR3: CASSGWGLSGNTIYF
J: TRBJ2-3; D: NA; size: NA; V: TRBV29-1; DNA: TGCAGCGTCGAATCCTCCGGCGATAGCACAGATACGCAGTATTTT; CDR3: CSVESSGDSTDTQYF
J: TRBJ1-5; D: TRBD1; size: few; V: TRBV19; DNA: TGTGCCAGTAGTCTCCAGGACAGGGGTCGCAATCAGCCCCAGCATTTT; CDR3: CASSLQDRGRNQPQHF
J: TRBJ2-1; D: NA; size: NA; V: TRBV30; DNA: TGTGCCTGGGACCGTGTGGGCATTGGGCAGTTCTTC; CDR3: CAWDRVGIGQFF
J: TRBJ1-2; D: NA; size: NA; V: TRBV5-4; DNA: TGTGCCAGCAGCTTGGTCACGAGGGGCTACACCTTC; CDR3: CASSLVTRGYTF
J: TRBJ1-2; D: NA; size: NA; V: TRBV12-3/TRBV12-4; DNA: TGTGCCAGCAGTTCGAATAGGAACTATGGCTACACCTTC; CDR3: CASSSNRNYGYTF
J: TRBJ2-1; D: TRBD2; size: NA; V: TRBV9; DNA: TGTGCCAGCAGCCCCCTAGCGGGAGGACCCTACAATGAGCAGTTCTTC; CDR3: CASSPLAGGPYNEQFF
J: TRBJ2-3; D: TRBD2; size: NA; V: TRBV7-3; DNA: TGTGCCAGCAGTTGGGGGACGAGCGGGGGCACAGATACGCAGTATTTT; CDR3: CASSWGTSGGTDTQYF
J: TRBJ1-5; D: NA; size: NA; V: TRBV27; DNA: TGTGCCAGCAGTCTCCAGATCCCAGTTGCAGGGGTGGGAAGCAATCAGCCCCAGCATTTT; CDR3: CASSLQIPVAGVGSNQPQHF
J: TRBJ2-1; D: NA; size: NA; V: TRBV5-8; DNA: TGTGCCAGCAGCTTGTCCGGGAGCTCCTACAATGAGCAGTTCTTC; CDR3: CASSLSGSSYNEQFF
J: TRBJ1-4; D: NA; size: NA; V: TRBV12-3/TRBV12-4; DNA: TGTGCCAGCAGTTTACGCGGTGAAAAACTGTTTTTT; CDR3: CASSLRGEKLFF
J: TRBJ2-2; D: TRBD1; size: once; V: TRBV30; DNA: TGTGCCTGGGGTCAGGGGGCCGGGGAGCTGTTTTTT; CDR3: CAWGQGAGELFF
J: TRBJ1-1; D: TRBD1; size: few; V: TRBV24-1; DNA: TGTGCCACCAGTGATGCCCGACAGGGTGGGAACACTGAAGCTTTCTTT; CDR3: CATSDARQGGNTEAFF
J: TRBJ2-1; D: NA; size: NA; V: TRBV30; DNA: TGTGCCTGGAGTCTAGTTCACAATGAGCAGTTCTTC; CDR3: CAWSLVHNEQFF
J: TRBJ1-6; D: NA; size: once; V: TRBV30; DNA: TGTGCCTGGAGTGGGGGGTATAAAGGTTCACCCCTCCACTTT; CDR3: CAWSGGYKGSPLHF
J: TRBJ1-4; D: NA; size: NA; V: TRBV7-8; DNA: TGTGCCAGCAGCCTCGGGGGGGCAGTTAATGAAAAACTGTTTTTT; CDR3: CASSLGGAVNEKLFF
J: TRBJ1-6; D: NA; size: NA; V: TRBV9; DNA: TGTGCCAGCAGCGTAGCTGCCCAATCCTATAATTCACCCCTCCACTTT; CDR3: CASSVAAQSYNSPLHF
J: TRBJ1-1; D: NA; size: NA; V: TRBV5-6; DNA: TGTGCCAGCAGCCCGCCGGGACGTAACACTGAAGCTTTCTTT; CDR3: CASSPPGRNTEAFF
J: TRBJ2-7; D: NA; size: NA; V: TRBV24-1; DNA: TGTGCCACCAGTGATTTCCAGGATCCCTACGAGCAGTACTTC; CDR3: CATSDFQDPYEQYF
J: TRBJ2-7; D: TRBD1; size: NA; V: TRBV5-8; DNA: TGTGCCAGCAGCTTCCGGGACAGGGGGGAAGAGCAGTACTTC; CDR3: CASSFRDRGEEQYF
J: TRBJ2-1; D: NA; size: NA; V: TRBV6-6; DNA: TGTGCCAGCAGTTACTCCGGGGTTAACAATGAGCAGTTCTTC; CDR3: CASSYSGVNNEQFF
J: TRBJ1-1; D: TRBD1; size: NA; V: TRBV9; DNA: TGTGCCAGCACTTCTAACCTTCGGGACAGGGGGGAGAAAACTGAAGCTTTCTTT; CDR3: CASTSNLRDRGEKTEAFF
J: TRBJ1-2; D: NA; size: NA; V: TRBV27; DNA: TGTGCCAGCAGTTTAAGGGGGGCGGTTAACTATGGCTACACCTTC; CDR3: CASSLRGAVNYGYTF
J: TRBJ1-6; D: NA; size: NA; V: TRBV28; DNA: TGTGCCAGCAGTACCGGCGGGGGCTCAACCCTCCACTTT; CDR3: CASSTGGGSTLHF
J: TRBJ2-5; D: TRBD2; size: NA; V: TRBV27; DNA: TGTGCCAGCTCGGGGGGGACTAGCTGGGAGACCCAGTACTTC; CDR3: CASSGGTSWETQYF
J: TRBJ2-7; D: NA; size: NA; V: TRBV27; DNA: TGTGCCAGCAGTTTGCAGGGGAGGGCCTACGAGCAGTACTTC; CDR3: CASSLQGRAYEQYF
J: TRBJ2-7; D: NA; size: many; V: TRBV5-6; DNA: TGTGCCAGCACCCCTTGGGGGACCCAGGCCGAGCAGTACTTC; CDR3: CASTPWGTQAEQYF
J: TRBJ2-3; D: TRBD2; size: NA; V: TRBV7-2; DNA: TGTGCCAGCAGCTGGACTAGCGGGGGGAGCACAGATACGCAGTATTTT; CDR3: CASSWTSGGSTDTQYF
J: TRBJ2-5; D: NA; size: many; V: TRBV15; DNA: TGTGCCACCAGCAGCCAGGGTTACCAAGAGACCCAGTACTTC; CDR3: CATSSQGYQETQYF
J: TRBJ2-7; D: NA; size: NA; V: TRBV27; DNA: TGTGCCAGCAGTTTGAGCTTCAGGGCCCACGAGCAGTACTTC; CDR3: CASSLSFRAHEQYF
J: TRBJ1-3; D: NA; size: NA; V: TRBV7-9; DNA: TGTGCCAGCAGCTTAAGGGGCGCGTTGGGAAACACCATATATTTT; CDR3: CASSLRGALGNTIYF
J: TRBJ2-4; D: NA; size: NA; V: TRBV19; DNA: TGTGCCAGTAGTATAGCGGGTGGGAACATTCAGTACTTC; CDR3: CASSIAGGNIQYF
J: TRBJ1-1; D: TRBD1; size: NA; V: TRBV7-3; DNA: TGTGCCAGCAGCCCAACCGGGACAGTCACTGAAGCTTTCTTT; CDR3: CASSPTGTVTEAFF
J: TRBJ1-5; D: NA; size: NA; V: TRBV5-5; DNA: TGTGCCAGCAGCTTGTTAGTCAGAAATAGCAATCAGCCCCAGCATTTT; CDR3: CASSLLVRNSNQPQHF
J: TRBJ2-3; D: NA; size: NA; V: TRBV6-2/TRBV6-3; DNA: TGTGCCAGCAGTTACCCGGGGACAAACACAGATACGCAGTATTTT; CDR3: CASSYPGTNTDTQYF
J: TRBJ1-1; D: TRBD1; size: few; V: TRBV5-1; DNA: TGCGCCAGCAGCTATCAGGGGGCAAAGGACACTGAAGCTTTCTTT; CDR3: CASSYQGAKDTEAFF
J: TRBJ1-4; D: NA; size: NA; V: TRBV11-2; DNA: TGTGCCAGCAGCTCTTGGCAAGCTGATGAAAAACTGTTTTTT; CDR3: CASSSWQADEKLFF
J: TRBJ2-5; D: NA; size: NA; V: TRBV20-1; DNA: TGCAGTGCTACCGAGGAGACCCAGTACTTC; CDR3: CSATEETQYF
J: TRBJ2-7; D: NA; size: few; V: TRBV2; DNA: TGTGCCAGCACCAAGGGAAGGTCATCGTCCTACGAGCAGTACTTC; CDR3: CASTKGRSSSYEQYF
J: TRBJ1-5; D: NA; size: NA; V: TRBV7-2; DNA: TGTGCCAGCAGCTGGGGACCGGCTGGTCAGCCCCAGCATTTT; CDR3: CASSWGPAGQPQHF
J: TRBJ2-6; D: NA; size: NA; V: TRBV5-1; DNA: TGCGCCAGCAGCTTGGCCAGGGTCTCTGGGGCCAACGTCCTGACTTTC; CDR3: CASSLARVSGANVLTF
J: TRBJ2-1; D: TRBD2; size: once; V: TRBV7-9; DNA: TGTGCCAGCAGTTCCACTCCACTAGCGGGAATTCGTGATGAGCAGTTCTTC; CDR3: CASSSTPLAGIRDEQFF
J: TRBJ2-3; D: TRBD1; size: NA; V: TRBV10-2; DNA: TGCGCCAGCATGGACAGGGGGCTGGATACGCAGTATTTT; CDR3: CASMDRGLDTQYF